The 27 T cell receptor beta chains below were found in one sample sequenced in a study of blood T cell repertoires in COVID-19 (TCRdb year 2020). Preparation of the library involved the immunoSEQ multiplex PCR assay. TCRdb holds this immuneACCESS table with in-frame rearrangements only. Some clones are missing; in checked studies, unresolved V genes explain under half, and the rest has no known cause. For this sample there are tens of thousands of clones; roughly 84% appear just once. The ten largest account for around 16% of the sample. The sample was peripheral blood. All receptors come from a man in his 60s with COVID-19, enrolled during active disease.

The chain couples TRBV29-1 to TRBJ2-3; 11 nucleotides line up with TRBD2. V shed 3 bases, J shed 0 bases, and the junction held 5 bases outside the gene matches. CDR1 is SQVTM, CDR2 ANQGSEA, per germline. The CDR3 is 16 amino acids. The CDR3 loop is CSVDSSGRTSTDTQYF. DNA for the CDR3: TGCAGCGTTGATTCTAGCGGGAGGACTAGCACAGATACGCAGTATTTT.

The V call is TRBV28, the J call TRBJ1-2, with 7 bases that match TRBD1. Germline CDR1 is MDHEN and CDR2 is SYDVKM. V lost 2 bases, J lost 3 bases, and 3 bases stayed unmatched. The length of the CDR3 is 14 residues. The CDR3 reads CASSLGQGDYGYTF. The DNA of the CDR3 is TGTGCCAGCAGTTTAGGGCAGGGGGACTATGGCTACACCTTC.

The gene calls are TRBV6-2 or TRBV6-3 and TRBJ2-1; 10 positions match TRBD2. Germline CDR1 is MNHEY and CDR2 is SVGEGT. Losses at the gene ends were 0 bases for V and 7 bases for J; bases not matched to a gene: 6. The CDR3 covers 16 residues. The CDR3 is CASSYSVASGSNEQFF. The CDR3 nucleotides read TGTGCCAGCAGTTACTCCGTGGCTAGCGGGAGTAATGAGCAGTTCTTC.

This clone was recorded many times. V is TRBV4-1 and J is TRBJ1-5; D perhaps matches TRBD1 (5 bases). The V end was cut by 6 bases, the J end by 4 bases, with 28 bases between. CDR3 size: 19 residues. Looked up from germline, CDR1 is MGHRA and CDR2 is YSYEKL. CDR3 loop: CASSPAVGMGGKLNQPQHF. In DNA, the CDR3 is TGCGCCAGCAGTCCTGCTGTCGGGATGGGGGGTAAGCTAAATCAGCCCCAGCATTTT.

CDR3: CASSQDQYQPQHF. DNA of the CDR3: TGTGCCAGCAGCCAAGATCAGTATCAGCCCCAGCATTTT. This rearrangement joins TRBV14 to TRBJ1-5; D is unresolved. Germline V gives CDR1 SGHDN, CDR2 FVKESK. The V gene lost 0 bases and the J gene lost 5 bases, with 5 bases spanning the gap. The CDR3 totals 13 residues.

A few counts support this clone. The CDR3 protein is CASSGQGHHSNQPQHF. Here the CDR3 DNA reads TGTGCCAGCAGCGGACAGGGGCACCATAGCAATCAGCCCCAGCATTTT. The chain is built from TRBV9 and TRBJ1-5; the match to TRBD1 covers 8 bases. Germline CDR1 SGDLS, CDR2 YYNGEE. V shed 3 bases, J shed 0 bases, and the junction held 5 bases outside the gene matches. The CDR3 is 16 residues long.

V and J are TRBV11-2 and TRBJ2-1; TRBD2 matches 8 bases. Germline CDR1 SGHAT, CDR2 FQNNGV. The CDR3 spans 15 residues. V shed 5 bases and J 5 bases; nucleotides not matched to a gene: 8. This chain's CDR3 is CASSSRGLDNNEQFF. The CDR3 region has the DNA TGTGCCAGCAGCAGCAGGGGACTAGATAACAATGAGCAGTTCTTC.

V is TRBV19 and J is TRBJ2-5, with a possible D match to TRBD2 (5 bases). Germline CDR1 and CDR2: LNHDA and SQIVND (reference sequence). The V gene lost 1 base and the J gene lost 5 bases, with 14 bases spanning the gap. This CDR3 contains 15 residues. The CDR3: CASSIGGGLAETQYF. The CDR3 DNA is TGTGCCAGTAGTATAGGAGGCGGGTTGGCCGAGACCCAGTACTTC.

This clone was counted between two and nine times. J is TRBJ1-4 and V is TRBV30; a possible D gene is TRBD1 (6 bases). V was shortened by 4 bases and J by 3 bases, with 9 bases between the two germline ends. Germline CDR1 is GTSNPN and CDR2 is SVGIG (reference sequence). The length of the CDR3 is 13 residues. The CDR3 is CAWNRAANEKLFF. The CDR3 nucleotides read TGTGCCTGGAACAGGGCAGCTAATGAAAAACTGTTTTTT.

The chain links TRBV7-9 to TRBJ2-3; D perhaps matches TRBD2 (7 bases). The CDR3 contains 17 residues. Trimming left V 6 bases short and J 0 bases short, with 19 bases between. Looked up from germline, CDR1 is SEHNR and CDR2 is FQNEAQ (reference sequence). This CDR3 reads CASRPGVAGASTDTQYF. CDR3 nucleotide sequence: TGTGCCAGCAGGCCTGGTGTGGCGGGGGCAAGCACAGATACGCAGTATTTT.

The chain joins TRBV18 to TRBJ2-1; possibly TRBD2 for D (5 bases). Trimming pared 2 bases from V and 0 bases from J, leaving 5 bases between. This CDR3 has 14 residues. Germline lookup yields CDR1 KGHSH and CDR2 LQKENI. For the CDR3, the DNA is TGTGCCAGCTCACCAGGGAGCTCCTACAATGAGCAGTTCTTC. It is translated as CASSPGSSYNEQFF.

CDR3 sequence: CASSRRQGQNTEAFF. In nucleotides, the CDR3 is TGTGCCAGCAGCAGACGACAGGGGCAAAACACTGAAGCTTTCTTT. V gene TRBV11-1 combines with J gene TRBJ1-1, with 8 bases fitting TRBD1. The V and J ends lost 5 bases and 2 bases, in that order; junction bases with no gene match: 7. The CDR3 length is 15 residues. CDR1 and CDR2 (germline): SGHAT, FQDESV (reference sequence).

The chain links TRBV6-5 to TRBJ1-2, with 7 positions matching TRBD1. Trimming removed 5 bases from V and 4 bases from J; junction bases left unmatched: 4. This CDR3 is 13 amino acids long. Germline-derived CDR1 and CDR2 are MNHEY and SVGAGI. The CDR3 region has the DNA TGTGCCAGCAGTAAACAGGGGAGCTATGGCTACACCTTC. This gives the protein CASSKQGSYGYTF.

The genes are TRBV7-2 and TRBJ1-6; D is ambiguous. The V gene's germline CDR1 is SGHTA and CDR2 FQGNSA. The CDR3 covers 14 residues. V was pared by 5 bases and J by 4 bases, with 9 bases between. CDR3 in amino acids: CASSPTSYNSPLHF. The CDR3 DNA reads as TGTGCCAGCAGCCCTACGTCGTATAATTCACCCCTCCACTTT. Filled out from reference TRBV7-2 and TRBJ1-6, the complete variable domain reads GAGVSQSPSNKVTEKGKDVELRCDPISGHTALYWYRQSLGQGLEFLIYFQGNSAPDKSGLPSDRFSAERTGGSVSTLTIQRTQQEDSAVYLCASSPTSYNSPLHFGNGTRLTVT.

This clone was counted once. The chain recombines TRBV7-2 with TRBJ1-6, with 9 positions matching TRBD1. J lost 9 bases, V lost 4 bases, and 13 bases had no gene match. The CDR3 is 17 residues long. CDR1 SGHTA and CDR2 FQGNSA come from the germline V gene. CDR3 DNA: TGTGCCAGCAGCTACGGACAGGGGACCTGGGGTCGTTCACCCCTCCACTTT. Residues: CASSYGQGTWGRSPLHF.

The rearrangement joins TRBV10-2 to TRBJ1-3, with 9 bases identical to TRBD1. This CDR3 is built from 15 residues. Looked up from germline, CDR1 is WSHSY and CDR2 is SAAADI. V shed 5 bases and J 4 bases; nucleotides not matched to a gene: 6. The CDR3 DNA follows: TGCGCCAGCAGTTCGAGGACAGGGGAAGGAAACACCATATATTTT. It is translated as CASSSRTGEGNTIYF.

In its sample, this clone was seen once. The CDR3 is CASSLRPSGSNEQFF. The CDR3, as DNA: TGCGCCAGCAGCTTGAGGCCTAGCGGGAGCAATGAGCAGTTCTTC. This chain joins TRBV5-1 and TRBJ2-1; 10 bases match TRBD2. V trimming: 1 base; J trimming: 6 bases; junction bases outside the gene matches: 4. CDR1 SGHRS and CDR2 YFSETQ come from the germline V gene. The CDR3 contains 15 residues.

This chain joins TRBV11-2 and TRBJ2-5; the D gene is possibly TRBD2 (7 bases). Germline lookup yields CDR1 SGHAT and CDR2 FQNNGV. Trimming stripped 0 bases from V and 5 bases from J, with 13 bases between. The CDR3 is made up of 15 amino acids. The chain's CDR3 is CASSLDRGGSETQYF. Here the CDR3 DNA reads TGTGCCAGCAGCTTAGATAGGGGGGGCTCGGAGACCCAGTACTTC.

The chain links TRBV10-1 to TRBJ2-1; the D is unclear. Between the trimmed V and J ends, which lost 5 bases and 3 bases, there was a span of 5 bases. Germline CDR1 WNHNN, CDR2 SYGVQD (reference sequence). The CDR3 runs to 12 residues. The CDR3 loop reads CASSHSYNEQFF. CDR3 DNA: TGCGCCAGCAGTCACAGCTACAATGAGCAGTTCTTC.

This sequence joins TRBV18 and TRBJ2-1; D is ambiguous. The CDR3 extends over 13 amino acids. V was cut by 2 bases and J by 5 bases, with 7 bases left in between. Germline assignment: CDR1 KGHSH and CDR2 LQKENI. CDR3 sequence (DNA): TGTGCCAGCTCACCATCGGTAGACAATGAGCAGTTCTTC. As protein: CASSPSVDNEQFF.

The sample holds one count of this clone. In nucleotides, the CDR3 is TGTGCCAGCTCACTGGGACAGACCGGGGAGCTGTTTTTT. Amino acid sequence: CASSLGQTGELFF. The V gene is TRBV18, the J gene TRBJ2-2, with TRBD1 matching 7 bases. Trimming took 4 bases from V and 5 from J; bases not matched to a gene: 1. CDR1 KGHSH and CDR2 LQKENI come from the germline V gene. This CDR3 region has 13 residues. Drawing the rest from reference TRBV18 and TRBJ2-2, the complete variable domain is NAGVMQNPRHLVRRRGQEARLRCSPMKGHSHVYWYRQLPEEGLKFMVYLQKENIIDESGMPKERFSAEFPKEGPSILRIQQVVRGDSAAYFCASSLGQTGELFFGEGSRLTVL.

V and J are TRBV19 and TRBJ1-5, with 9 positions matching TRBD1. CDR1 is LNHDA, CDR2 SQIVND, per germline (reference sequence). The V gene end was trimmed by 7 bases and the J gene end by 4 bases; junction bases not matched to a gene: 5. This CDR3 region has 14 residues. CDR3 bases: TGTGCCAGTATCCGGACAGGGGTAAATCAGCCCCAGCATTTT. It translates to CASIRTGVNQPQHF.

V gene TRBV30 combines with J gene TRBJ1-2; possible D gene TRBD1, 6 bases. The CDR3 is 13 residues long. Germline V lookup: CDR1 GTSNPN, CDR2 SVGIG (reference sequence). V was trimmed by 2 bases and J by 8 bases, leaving 15 bases between them. Here the CDR3 DNA reads TGTGCCTGGAGTACCAGGGGTCAAGTGGGCTACACCTTC. Residues: CAWSTRGQVGYTF.

The chain links TRBV7-3 to TRBJ2-4; the D gene is possibly TRBD2 (6 bases). Germline assignment: CDR1 SGHTA and CDR2 FQGTGA. This CDR3 has 19 amino acids. The V end was cut by 4 bases, the J end by 2 bases, with 24 bases between. CDR3 sequence: CASSSPHPWAGLSKNIQYF. CDR3 bases: TGTGCCAGCAGCTCCCCCCATCCCTGGGCGGGACTTTCCAAAAACATTCAGTACTTC.

V usage is TRBV7-2 and J usage is TRBJ2-7, with TRBD2 matching 9 bases. Trimming took 1 base from V and 5 from J; bases not matched to a gene: 9. From germline, CDR1 is SGHTA and CDR2 FQGNSA. The CDR3 is 16 amino acids. DNA of the CDR3: TGTGCCAGCAGCTTAGGCAATAGCGGGAGTCTAGACGAGCAGTACTTC. Its protein is CASSLGNSGSLDEQYF.

CDR3 coding DNA: TGTGCCAGCAGTGAAAGGGTTAGCGGGGGGTCCACAGATACGCAGTATTTT. This translates into CASSERVSGGSTDTQYF. The J gene is TRBJ2-3, the V gene TRBV6-1, with TRBD2 matching over 10 bases. Per germline, CDR1 MNHNS and CDR2 SASEGT. There are 17 residues in the CDR3. Unmatched junction bases numbered 7, after V lost 2 bases and J lost 2 bases.

The chain carries TRBV6-5 and TRBJ2-2; 7 bases fit TRBD2. Germline V gene lookup returns CDR1 MNHEY and CDR2 SVGAGI. This CDR3 comprises 16 residues. After removal of 3 bases from V and 8 bases from J, the junction contained 12 bases not matched to a gene. This CDR3 is CASSYGLGGSGGELFF. As DNA, the CDR3 is TGTGCCAGCAGTTATGGTCTTGGCGGGAGTGGTGGGGAGCTGTTTTTT.